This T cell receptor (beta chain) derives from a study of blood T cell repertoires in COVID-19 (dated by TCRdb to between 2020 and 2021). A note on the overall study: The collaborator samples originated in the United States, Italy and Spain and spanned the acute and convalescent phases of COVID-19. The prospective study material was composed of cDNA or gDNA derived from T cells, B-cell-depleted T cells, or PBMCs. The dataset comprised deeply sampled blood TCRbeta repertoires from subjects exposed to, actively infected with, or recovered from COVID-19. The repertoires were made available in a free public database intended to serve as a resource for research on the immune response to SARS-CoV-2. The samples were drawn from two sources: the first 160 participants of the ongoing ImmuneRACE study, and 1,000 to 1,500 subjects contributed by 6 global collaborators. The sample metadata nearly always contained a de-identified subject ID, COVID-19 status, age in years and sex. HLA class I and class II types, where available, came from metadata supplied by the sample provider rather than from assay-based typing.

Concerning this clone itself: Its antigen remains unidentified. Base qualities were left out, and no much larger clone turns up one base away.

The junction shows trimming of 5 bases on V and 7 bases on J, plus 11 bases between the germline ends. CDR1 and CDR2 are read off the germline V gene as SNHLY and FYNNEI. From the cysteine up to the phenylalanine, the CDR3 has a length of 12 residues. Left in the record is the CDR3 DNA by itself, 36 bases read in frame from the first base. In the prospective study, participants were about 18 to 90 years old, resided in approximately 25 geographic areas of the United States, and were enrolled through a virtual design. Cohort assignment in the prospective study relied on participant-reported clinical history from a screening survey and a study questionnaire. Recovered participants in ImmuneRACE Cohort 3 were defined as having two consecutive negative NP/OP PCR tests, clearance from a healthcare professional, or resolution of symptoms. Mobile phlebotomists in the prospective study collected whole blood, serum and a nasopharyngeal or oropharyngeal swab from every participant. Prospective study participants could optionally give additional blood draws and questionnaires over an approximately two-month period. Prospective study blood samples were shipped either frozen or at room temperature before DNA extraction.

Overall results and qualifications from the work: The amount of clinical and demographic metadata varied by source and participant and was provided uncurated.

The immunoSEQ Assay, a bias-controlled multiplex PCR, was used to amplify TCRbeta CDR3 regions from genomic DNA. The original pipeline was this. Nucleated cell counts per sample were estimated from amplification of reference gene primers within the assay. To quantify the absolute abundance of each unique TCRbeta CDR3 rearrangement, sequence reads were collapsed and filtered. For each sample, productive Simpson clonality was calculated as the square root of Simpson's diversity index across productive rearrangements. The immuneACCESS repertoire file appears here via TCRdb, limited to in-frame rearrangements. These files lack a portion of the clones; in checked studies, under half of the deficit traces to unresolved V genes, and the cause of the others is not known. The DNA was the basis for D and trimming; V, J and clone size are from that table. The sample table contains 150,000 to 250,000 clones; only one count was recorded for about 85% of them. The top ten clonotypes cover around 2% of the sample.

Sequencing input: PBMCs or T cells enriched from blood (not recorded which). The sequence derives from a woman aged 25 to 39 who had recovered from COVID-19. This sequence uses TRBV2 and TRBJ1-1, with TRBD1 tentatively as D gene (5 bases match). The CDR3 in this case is CASSLDRGEAFF. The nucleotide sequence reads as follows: TGTGCCAGCAGTCTTGACAGAGGTGAAGCTTTCTTT.